The 30 T cell receptor beta chains below come from one sample, sequenced in a study of blood T cell repertoires in COVID-19. Some clones are missing from TCRdb's copy, which holds only in-frame ones; the method was immunoSEQ multiplex PCR. Found here are about 240,000 clones, approximately 78% of them singletons; the top ten hold approximately 13%. Source material: peripheral blood. All receptors derive from a woman in her sixties or seventies with active or convalescent COVID-19.

V and J are TRBV3-1 (or the pseudogene TRBV3-2) and TRBJ1-6; D not certain. Trimming took off 4 bases at V and 8 bases at J, with 15 bases between the two ends. This CDR3 comprises 15 residues. Germline assignment: CDR1 LGHDT and CDR2 YNNKEL (reference sequence). CDR3 bases: TGTGCCAGCAGCCCCCCTAAAGCCGGTGATTCACCCCTCCACTTT. It specifies CASSPPKAGDSPLHF.

The rearrangement links TRBV6-5 to TRBJ1-3; 8 nucleotides agree with TRBD1. In germline, CDR1 is MNHEY, CDR2 SVGAGI. This CDR3 has 14 residues. Losses at the gene ends were 8 bases for V and 9 bases for J; bases not matched to a gene: 12. The CDR3 spells CASRTGHSERTIYF. As DNA, the CDR3 is TGTGCCAGCCGGACAGGGCATTCCGAGCGCACCATATATTTT.

In its sample, this clone was seen a few times. The chain uses TRBV28 and TRBJ2-7; D is possibly TRBD2 (5 bases). The CDR3 is made up of 12 amino acids. V lost 4 bases and J 2 bases, leaving 6 bases between the germline ends. CDR1 is MDHEN and CDR2 is SYDVKM in the germline V gene. The CDR3 loop reads CASSSGTYEQYF. The CDR3 DNA is TGTGCCAGCAGTTCCGGGACCTACGAGCAGTACTTC.

This clone was seen a handful of times. The V call is TRBV4-3, the J call TRBJ1-6; D ambiguous. This CDR3 contains 15 residues. The germline V gene has CDR1 LGHNA and CDR2 YSLEER. Trimming left V 1 base short and J 10 bases short, with 14 bases between. The CDR3 coding sequence is TGCGCCAGCAGCCAAGGAGCCCCCAGGTCCTCACCCCTCCACTTT. Encoded protein: CASSQGAPRSSPLHF.

The chain has TRBV18 and TRBJ2-1, with 11 nucleotides matching TRBD2. The germline V gene has CDR1 KGHSH and CDR2 LQKENI. This CDR3 comprises 18 residues. V trimming: 3 bases; J trimming: 4 bases; junction bases outside the gene matches: 11. CDR3 sequence (DNA): TGTGCCAGCTCACCCAATAGCGGGGGGGCCACTCGGTACAATGAGCAGTTCTTC. The encoded protein is CASSPNSGGATRYNEQFF.

The rearrangement joins TRBV4-3 to TRBJ1-2, with no clear D. V was trimmed by 0 bases and J by 1 base, leaving 12 bases between them. This CDR3 has 16 amino acids. Germline lookup yields CDR1 LGHNA and CDR2 YSLEER. The DNA of the CDR3 is TGCGCCAGCAGCCAAGAGGGCAGTCCGTTTAACTATGGCTACACCTTC. As protein: CASSQEGSPFNYGYTF.

J is TRBJ1-4 and V is TRBV9; the D is unclear. With 0 bases removed from V and 0 bases from J, the gap between germline ends came to 6 bases. Germline V gene lookup returns CDR1 SGDLS and CDR2 YYNGEE. The CDR3 is made up of 15 amino acids. For the CDR3, the DNA is TGTGCCAGCAGCGTAGGAGTCTCAACTAATGAAAAACTGTTTTTT. Translated, it gives CASSVGVSTNEKLFF.

The gene calls are TRBV6-5 and TRBJ1-2; D might be TRBD1 (6 bases). V was clipped by 6 bases and J by 12 bases, with 20 bases between them. The CDR3 length is 13 residues. Germline lookup yields CDR1 MNHEY and CDR2 SVGAGI. The CDR3 coding sequence is TGTGCCAGCAGGGCTGGACAGTCTCCGTCTCACACCTTC. This sequence encodes CASRAGQSPSHTF.

Written as DNA, the CDR3 is TGTGCCAGCAGCCTTTTTAACGAGCAGTACTTC. Translation gives CASSLFNEQYF. The chain employs TRBV6-2 or TRBV6-3 and TRBJ2-7; D not certain. The germline gives CDR1 MNHEY, CDR2 SVGEGT. This CDR3 is 11 amino acids long. The V end lost 6 bases, the J end lost 5 bases, and 8 bases lay between the germline ends.

The chain recombines TRBV2 with TRBJ1-2; tentative D call: TRBD1 (5 bases). V was pared by 6 bases and J by 8 bases, with 10 bases between. The CDR3 extends over 11 amino acids. Germline V gene sequence: CDR1 SNHLY, CDR2 FYNNEI. CDR3 nucleotides: TGTGCCAGCAGGGACACTGGGGGCTACACCTTC. Translation: CASRDTGGYTF. The entire variable domain, with the rest obtained from reference TRBV2 and TRBJ1-2, is as follows: EPEVTQTPSHQVTQMGQEVILRCVPISNHLYFYWYRQILGQKVEFLVSFYNNEISEKSEIFDDQFSVERPDGSNFTLKIRSTKLEDSAMYFCASRDTGGYTFGSGTRLTVV.

This chain links TRBV19 with TRBJ2-3; D might be TRBD2 (7 bases). Germline-derived CDR1 and CDR2 are LNHDA and SQIVND (reference sequence). The CDR3 covers 20 residues. The ends were cut back, 5 bases at V and 4 bases at J, with 31 bases in the middle. CDR3 protein: CASSSLGSWRGGQTADTQYF. CDR3 nucleotide sequence: TGTGCCAGTAGTTCCCTGGGTTCTTGGAGGGGGGGCCAAACTGCAGATACGCAGTATTTT.

The chain recombines TRBV4-1 with TRBJ2-1; D is perhaps TRBD2 (6 bases). This CDR3 has 13 residues. From germline, CDR1 is MGHRA and CDR2 YSYEKL. V lost 1 base and J lost 6, with 7 bases in between. The CDR3 DNA reads as TGCGCCAGCAGCCAAGGCGGGACCAATGAGCAGTTCTTC. Its translation: CASSQGGTNEQFF.

A single count supports this clone. The J gene is TRBJ2-5, the V gene TRBV24-1; 14 bases align to TRBD2. CDR3 length: 17 amino acids. J gave up 0 bases and V 4 bases, and 3 bases lay outside the gene matches. Germline assignment: CDR1 KGHDR and CDR2 SFDVKD. CDR3 sequence: CATSEGTSGGHQETQYF. The CDR3 nucleotides are TGTGCCACCAGTGAGGGGACTAGCGGGGGACACCAAGAGACCCAGTACTTC.

This clone has more than one count but fewer than ten. The V call is TRBV5-1, the J call TRBJ1-3; 10 positions agree with TRBD1. Germline-derived CDR1 and CDR2 are SGHRS and YFSETQ. The CDR3 runs 17 residues. The J segment lost 0 bases and the V segment lost 4 bases, leaving 7 bases of the junction unmatched. CDR3 residues: CASSPGQGPRSGNTIYF. The CDR3 DNA follows: TGCGCCAGCAGCCCGGGACAGGGGCCACGCTCTGGAAACACCATATATTTT.

The chain uses TRBV10-2 and TRBJ2-2; D is unresolved. Trimming took off 8 bases at V and 1 base at J, with 11 bases between the two ends. The CDR3 runs to 14 residues. Germline lookup yields CDR1 WSHSY and CDR2 SAAADI. Here the CDR3 reads CASQRGKNTGELFF. The CDR3 region has the DNA TGCGCCAGCCAGCGCGGTAAGAACACCGGGGAGCTGTTTTTT.

The chain employs TRBV19 and TRBJ1-3; no clear D. CDR1 is LNHDA, CDR2 SQIVND, per germline (reference sequence). Trimming shortened V by 5 bases and J by 0 bases, and 11 bases separated the two germline ends. The CDR3 has 15 amino acids. The CDR3 reads CASSVGSYSGNTIYF. Written as DNA, the CDR3 is TGTGCCAGTAGTGTAGGGAGCTACTCTGGAAACACCATATATTTT.

The rearrangement joins TRBV6-2 or TRBV6-3 to TRBJ1-1; no firm D call. V lost 6 bases to trimming and J lost 0 bases, with 14 bases between them. CDR1 is MNHEY and CDR2 is SVGEGT in the germline V gene. CDR3 length equals 15 residues. The CDR3 sequence is CASSDSIFMNTEAFF. The CDR3 DNA reads TGTGCCAGCAGCGACTCTATATTTATGAACACTGAAGCTTTCTTT.

This chain links TRBV7-2 with TRBJ1-4, with TRBD1 matching 8 bases. Germline V gives CDR1 SGHTA, CDR2 FQGNSA. With V trimmed by 2 bases and J by 7 bases, 9 bases remained unmatched. The CDR3 covers 16 residues. CDR3 region: CASSLTGMTGAEKLFF. The CDR3 DNA reads as TGTGCCAGCAGCTTAACAGGGATGACAGGGGCTGAAAAACTGTTTTTT.

The chain carries TRBV7-5 and TRBJ2-7; the DNA was not compared with TRBD2, the D call given in the table. TRBV7-5 is a known pseudogene. This CDR3 is 17 amino acids long. The CDR3 protein is CARSPGTSGGGAYEQYF. The CDR3 coding sequence is TGTGCCAGAAGCCCGGGGACTAGCGGGGGGGGAGCCTACGAGCAGTACTTC.

The chain uses TRBV7-9 and TRBJ2-3; 10 bases agree with TRBD2. Germline trimming cut 8 bases from V and 10 bases from J; bases unmatched to any gene: 18. The CDR3 is 16 residues long. Germline lookup yields CDR1 SEHNR and CDR2 FQNEAQ (reference sequence). The DNA for the CDR3 is TGTGCCAGCCCCAGCTACGAGGGGCTAGCGGGGGTTGCGCAGTATTTT. Translated: CASPSYEGLAGVAQYF.

V is TRBV27 and J is TRBJ1-2, with 8 positions matching TRBD1. With V trimmed by 5 bases and J by 6 bases, 8 bases remained unmatched. Germline CDR1 is MNHEY and CDR2 is SMNVEV (reference sequence). The CDR3 runs to 14 residues. The DNA for the CDR3 is TGTGCCAGCAGTCTACAGGGGGGGGGACATGGCTACACCTTC. Translated: CASSLQGGGHGYTF.

V and J are TRBV4-1 and TRBJ1-2; D unclear. The CDR3 sequence is 14 residues long. From germline, CDR1 is MGHRA and CDR2 YSYEKL. Trimming shortened V by 0 bases and J by 2 bases, and 7 bases separated the two germline ends. CDR3 amino acids: CASSQEARNYGYTF. For the CDR3, the DNA is TGCGCCAGCAGCCAAGAGGCCAGGAACTATGGCTACACCTTC.

The chain recombines TRBV6-5 with TRBJ2-3, with D uncertain. Per the germline V gene, CDR1 is MNHEY and CDR2 is SVGAGI. The length of the CDR3 is 14 residues. Trimming pared 2 bases from V and 1 base from J, leaving 7 bases between. CDR3 nucleotides: TGTGCCAGCAGTTACACCCTAGGCACAGATACGCAGTATTTT. Protein product: CASSYTLGTDTQYF.

This chain connects TRBV4-1 to TRBJ2-7; 9 bases map to TRBD1. The V gene end was trimmed by 3 bases and the J gene end by 2 bases; junction bases not matched to a gene: 11. CDR1 and CDR2 from the germline V gene are MGHRA and YSYEKL. This CDR3 has 17 residues. The CDR3 spells CASSQETGTGSPYEQYF. Written as DNA, the CDR3 is TGCGCCAGCAGCCAGGAAACCGGGACAGGGTCTCCCTACGAGCAGTACTTC.

V is TRBV5-6 and J is TRBJ1-6, with D possibly matching TRBD1 (6 bases). Between the trimmed V and J ends, which lost 3 bases and 5 bases, there was a span of 12 bases. CDR3 length: 15 residues. CDR1 is SGHDT, CDR2 YYEEEE, per germline. The CDR3 protein is CASSWKGQNNSPLHF. The CDR3 nucleotides read TGTGCCAGCAGCTGGAAAGGACAGAATAATTCACCCCTCCACTTT.

This rearrangement joins TRBV13 to TRBJ1-2; D may be TRBD1 (6 bases). V was cut by 2 bases and J by 4 bases, with 11 bases left in between. CDR1 and CDR2 (germline): PRHDT, FYEKMQ (reference sequence). CDR3 size: 14 residues. This CDR3 is CASSLRGASYGYTF. The CDR3 DNA reads as TGTGCCAGCAGCTTACGGGGGGCGAGCTATGGCTACACCTTC.

The J gene is TRBJ1-6, the V gene TRBV3-1 (or the pseudogene TRBV3-2), with D unresolved. Per the germline V gene, CDR1 is LGHDT and CDR2 is YNNKEL (reference sequence). This CDR3 contains 12 residues. V was trimmed by 3 bases and J by 7 bases, leaving 4 bases between them. CDR3: CASSHLNSPLHF. The CDR3, as DNA: TGTGCCAGCAGCCATCTAAATTCACCCCTCCACTTT.

The gene calls are TRBV19 and TRBJ1-1; 8 bases align to TRBD1. The CDR3 is 14 residues long. V was pared by 7 bases and J by 1 base, with 5 bases of the junction left unmatched. Germline CDR1 and CDR2: LNHDA and SQIVND (reference sequence). CDR3 DNA: TGTGCCAGTACCACAGGGGGGGGGAACACTGAAGCTTTCTTT. It is translated as CASTTGGGNTEAFF.

This clone has just one count. The V gene is TRBV7-8, the J gene TRBJ2-3, with 10 nucleotides matching TRBD2. Germline values: CDR1 SGHVS, CDR2 FQNEAQ. This CDR3 has 17 residues. Trimming cost V 0 bases and J 2 bases; bases outside gene matches: 5. CDR3 in amino acids: CASSLARTSGATDTQYF. The CDR3, as DNA: TGTGCCAGCAGCTTAGCGCGGACTAGCGGTGCCACAGATACGCAGTATTTT. The whole variable domain, filled in from reference TRBV7-8 and TRBJ2-3, reads GAGVSQSPRYKVAKRGQDVALRCDPISGHVSLFWYQQALGQGPEFLTYFQNEAQLDKSGLPSDRFFAERPEGSVSTLKIQRTQQEDSAVYLCASSLARTSGATDTQYFGPGTRLTVL.

The J gene is TRBJ2-5, the V gene TRBV6-6; 11 nucleotides align to TRBD2. From germline, CDR1 is MNHNY and CDR2 SVGAGI (reference sequence). J was trimmed by 6 bases and V by 7 bases; bases with no gene match: 7. CDR3 length: 14 amino acids. The CDR3 is CASTQVAGGKTQYF. The CDR3 DNA reads as TGTGCCAGCACCCAGGTAGCGGGGGGGAAGACCCAGTACTTC.